This T cell receptor (beta chain) was identified in a study of neurological immune-mediated disorders. A single record per CDR3 protein comes from TCRdb applying MiXCR to the 5' RACE reads. The sample consists of approximately 30,000 distinct CDR3 sequences, roughly an eighth of them appearing once. This clonotype was picked up many times. Time point noted: longitudinal time-point 2. The CDR3 has 12 amino acids. With 8 bases clipped from V and 7 bases from J, the junction kept 5 bases outside the gene matches. The material sequenced was PBMCs. The receptor's source is a woman in her 40s in good health. The V gene is TRBV12-3 or TRBV12-4, the J gene TRBJ1-5, with 7 bases matching TRBD1. The CDR3 DNA sequence: TGTGCCAGCGGCAGGGGGAGACAGCCCCAGCATTTT. Protein product: CASGRGRQPQHF.